This TCR beta chain is from a study of control samples from healthy donors and cancer patients. Turning to this clone: The sample contains more than one DNA sequence encoding this CDR3.

CDR3 length: 16 residues. Germline CDR1 and CDR2: SGHRS and YFSETQ. The ends were cut back, 1 base at V and 1 base at J, with 11 bases in the middle. Sequencing was performed with immunoSEQ multiplex PCR; in TCRdb, only in-frame clones are kept and a portion is missing. The data hold under 150,000 clones, with around 93% observed a single time. The TCR sequence derives from a man in his forties or fifties with head and neck cancer. V is TRBV5-1 and J is TRBJ2-2, with D perhaps matching TRBD1 (5 bases). The sequenced sample was PBMCs. The CDR3 DNA is TGCGCCAGCAGCTTGAGCCCGACAGTGAACACCGGGGAGCTGTTTTTT. Protein: CASSLSPTVNTGELFF. The full variable domain, rest sourced from reference TRBV5-1 and TRBJ2-2, is KAGVTQTPRYLIKTRGQQVTLSCSPISGHRSVSWYQQTPGQGLQFLFEYFSETQRNKGNFPGRFSGRQFSNSRSEMNVSTLELGDSALYLCASSLSPTVNTGELFFGEGSRLTVL.